This T cell receptor (beta chain) was captured in a study of blood T cell repertoires in COVID-19. About the research overall: Spain, Italy and the United States supplied samples that represented acute and convalescent COVID-19. In each case, the material was cDNA or gDNA derived from T cells, B-cell-depleted T cells, or PBMCs.

Original analysis: Researchers report that nucleated cell counts were estimated from reference gene primer amplification. Assay used: immunoSEQ multiplex PCR; TCRdb lists only in-frame clones, some missing. V and J calls plus clone size are reproduced from that table; the DNA served to infer D and trimming. The sample consists of some 200,000 clones, roughly 80% of them appearing once. This sequence was found in a woman between 70 and 85 years old with acute or convalescent COVID-19. Sequencing was done on a sample of peripheral blood.

The CDR3 reads CAGGPGSAYEQYF. The CDR3, as DNA: TGTGCGGGGGGACCGGGATCAGCTTACGAGCAGTACTTC. The chain couples TRBV5-8 to TRBJ2-7; the D gene is possibly TRBD2 (6 bases). Germline CDR1 is SGHTS and CDR2 is YDEGEE. The CDR3 runs 13 residues.